The next 4 T cell receptor beta chains were all read from a single sample in a study of cytomegalovirus exposure and HLA in healthy donors. Both 60 Vbeta primers and 13 Jbeta primers went into the PCR. Measured with immunoSEQ multiplex PCR; TCRdb has only the in-frame clones, and not every one. The table has approximately 190,000 clones, 87% seen once. Source material: PBMCs. Receptors were obtained from a young man in good health and CMV-seronegative.

The chain is built from TRBV5-4 and TRBJ2-7, with 13 bases aligning to TRBD2. The V segment lost 2 bases and the J segment 2 bases; nucleotides outside the gene matches: 16. Germline V gives CDR1 SGHNT, CDR2 YYREEE (reference sequence). The CDR3 extends over 20 amino acids. CDR3 loop: CASSFGQGGLAGIPTYEQYF. The DNA for the CDR3 is TGTGCCAGCAGCTTCGGACAGGGGGGACTAGCGGGGATACCCACCTACGAGCAGTACTTC.

The rearrangement uses TRBV4-2 and TRBJ2-7, with 9 bases lining up with TRBD1. Germline V CDR1 and CDR2: LGHNA, YNFKEQ. Unmatched junction bases numbered 8, after V lost 1 base and J lost 7 bases. The CDR3 has 15 amino acids. The CDR3 bases are TGTGCCAGCAGCCAAGTACAGGGGGCAGTTATAGAGCAGTACTTC. Encoded protein: CASSQVQGAVIEQYF.

The chain carries TRBV4-3 and TRBJ2-1, with 9 bases fitting TRBD2. CDR1 is LGHNA, CDR2 YSLEER, per germline. CDR3 size: 15 residues. V was pared by 0 bases and J by 15 bases, with 12 bases of the junction left unmatched. CDR3 bases: TGCGCCAGCAGCCAAGATCGATCCAGCGGGGGGTTAAGGTTCTTC. This sequence encodes CASSQDRSSGGLRFF.

This clone was detected once. J is TRBJ1-1 and V is TRBV5-5; maybe TRBD1 (6 bases). Germline V gene data show CDR1 as SGHKS and CDR2 as YYEKEE (reference sequence). V shed 1 base and J shed 6 bases, with 13 bases lying between them. The CDR3 contains 14 residues. Written as DNA, the CDR3 is TGTGCCAGCAGCTTGAACAGGGTAACAGCTGAAGCTTTCTTT. It yields the protein CASSLNRVTAEAFF.